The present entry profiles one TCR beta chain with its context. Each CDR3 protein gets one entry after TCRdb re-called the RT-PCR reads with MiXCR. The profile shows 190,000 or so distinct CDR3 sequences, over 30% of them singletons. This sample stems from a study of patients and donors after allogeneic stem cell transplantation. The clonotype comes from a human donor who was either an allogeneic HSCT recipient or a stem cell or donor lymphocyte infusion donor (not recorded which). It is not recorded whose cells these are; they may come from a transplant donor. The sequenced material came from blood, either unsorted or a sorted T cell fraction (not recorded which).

In DNA, the CDR3 is TGTGCCAGCAGCCAAGTAAATATGGGGGCCGGGGAGCTGTTTTTT. It is translated as CASSQVNMGAGELFF. V usage is TRBV4-2 and J usage is TRBJ2-2; D possibly matches TRBD1 or TRBD2 (5 bases each). V was clipped by 1 base and J by 6 bases, with 12 bases between them. The CDR3 has 15 amino acids. Looked up from germline, CDR1 is LGHNA and CDR2 is YNFKEQ.